This TCR beta chain was sequenced in a study of T-cell memory formation after mild COVID-19 (dated by TCRdb to the early 2020s). The study in broad terms: TCR sequence clusters from the two donors were largely donor specific. Longitudinal TCRalpha and TCRbeta repertoire sequencing tracked T-cell clones expanding and contracting after mild COVID-19 in a couple of donors. Two young, previously healthy adult volunteers, one female and one male, were included in the cohort. Overall study results and their limits: Contracting CD4+ clones were located mainly in the CM and EM memory subsets, whereas CD8+ clones were found to be enriched in EMRA. Some responding clones were detected in pre-infection memory, which suggested that pre-existing cross-reactive memory T cells had joined the SARS-CoV-2 response. From day 15 to 85, contracting clones showed balanced CD4/CD8 phenotypes, whereas a second wave of clones that expanded from day 15 to 37 leaned towards CD4+. Only a couple of mild cases were covered by the study, and larger cohorts that include severe cases with pre-infection samples were considered necessary. SARS-CoV-2 specificity of the second-wave clones peaking on day 37 was not confirmed.

The V and J ends are trimmed by 4 bases and 4 bases, leaving 12 bases between them. The CDR3 spans 14 residues, from the cysteine through the phenylalanine. Only CDR3 DNA remains: 42 bases, in frame from the first base. CDR1 KGHDR and CDR2 SFDVKD are derived from the germline V gene. In regard to this clonotype: Its recognized antigen is unknown. No much larger clonotype is one base removed from it; base qualities were not supplied.

PBMCs were isolated by Ficoll-Paque density gradient centrifugation. Data came from an Illumina NovaSeq 6000. TCRalpha and TCRbeta cDNA libraries were constructed by 5'RACE with constant-segment primers, with sample barcodes and unique molecular identifiers being introduced. RNA was extracted from every sample with Trizol reagent. Amplification of the libraries took two PCR steps, and the second step added a second sample barcode plus Illumina TruSeq adapters. Sequencing of the libraries was done on an Illumina NovaSeq, producing 2 x 150 bp paired-end reads. On the study's bioinformatics: Demultiplexing of reads and collapsing into UMI-guided consensus sequences were performed with migec v1.2.7. Using mixcr v2.1.11, UMI consensuses were aligned to TRA and TRB V and J templates and then assembled into clonotypes. Clonotypes were classified as expanded or contracted when called significant by both edgeR and NoisET, with noise models trained on biological replicates. For edgeR calls, a false discovery rate-adjusted p below 0.01 and a log2 fold-change threshold of 1 were applied. As an exploratory analysis of dynamics, max-normalized trajectories of the 1000 most abundant clonotypes were examined with PCA combined with hierarchical clustering. The CD4 or CD8 phenotype of responding clones was assigned using the separately sequenced CD4+ and CD8+ repertoires. TCRdb trimmed public reads at Q25 via fastp, called clones via MiXCR and kept in-frame beta chains. Rows are combined by CDR3 protein, so each entry shows the most common genes and DNA. These V and J calls are TCRdb output, not the study's own analysis. For this sample there are about 190,000 distinct CDR3 sequences; 15% to 20% appear just once. The ten most abundant clones make up 2% to 2.5% of the sample.

The rearrangement combines TRBV24-1 with TRBJ2-5; TRBD1 could be the D gene, as 6 bases match. The sample was PBMCs or a T cell subset sorted from them (not recorded which). The origin of this receptor is an adult woman who had mild COVID-19 (a few samples of this study predate the infection). The sample titles of this study are shuffled in the database, so cell type and time point are left out; the donor was told from shared clones. CDR3 protein: CATSDPDRGETQYF. Here is the DNA: TGTGCCACCAGTGACCCGGACAGAGGAGAGACCCAGTACTTC.